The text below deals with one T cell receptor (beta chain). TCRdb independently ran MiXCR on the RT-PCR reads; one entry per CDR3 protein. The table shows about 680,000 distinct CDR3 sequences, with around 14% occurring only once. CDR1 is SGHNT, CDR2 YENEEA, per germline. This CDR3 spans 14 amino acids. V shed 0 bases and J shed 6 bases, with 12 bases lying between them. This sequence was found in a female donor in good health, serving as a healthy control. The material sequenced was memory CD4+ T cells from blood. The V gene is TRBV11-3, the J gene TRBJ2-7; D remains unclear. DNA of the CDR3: TGTGCCAGCAGCTTAGATTCAGTGGCAACCGAGCAGTACTTC. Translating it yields CASSLDSVATEQYF.